This T cell receptor (beta chain) is drawn from a study of CD4 and CD8 cells across lung adenocarcinoma regions. The patients had localized lung adenocarcinoma, a non-small cell subtype. TCRdb recomputed calls from the PCR reads with MiXCR, one row per CDR3 protein. The table includes around 27,000 distinct CDR3 sequences, less than 60% detected once. This clonotype was picked up many times. This CDR3 is 14 amino acids long. Germline values: CDR1 MNHEY, CDR2 SVGAGI. V was clipped by 2 bases and J by 1 base, with 8 bases between them. V and J are TRBV6-5 and TRBJ2-5; TRBD1 is a possible D gene (5 bases). Sequences were obtained from CD8+ T cells from the center of a lung tumor. The source is a male donor with lung adenocarcinoma. The CD4 and CD8 labels of this study may be unreliable. CDR3 sequence: CASSYQGVQETQYF. DNA for the CDR3: TGTGCCAGCAGTTACCAGGGCGTCCAAGAGACCCAGTACTTC.